This T cell receptor beta chain is drawn from a study of PD-L1 blockade in urothelial cancer (dated by TCRdb to the late 2010s). Regarding the complete study: Every patient began therapy in the mid-2010s and was given atezolizumab 1,200 mg intravenously every 3 weeks. About 90% of the roughly 29 patients were males with bladder-origin urothelial cancer, and about 65% of the roughly 30 reported a prior smoking history. Patients had an ECOG performance status of 0 or 1 and had received between 0 and 3 prior chemotherapy regimens. Blood samples were analyzed at two time points: 3 weeks after treatment start (second dose) and 6 weeks after treatment start. Blood samples yielded a median of around 150,000 T cells and roughly 80,000 unique TCRs, with median clonality 0.080. Somatic, immune and clinical correlates of response to PD-L1 blockade with atezolizumab in urothelial cancer were the focus of an exploratory multi-omic analysis. TCR sequencing covered pretreatment tumor samples and matched, serially collected peripheral blood taken before and after atezolizumab treatment. Durable clinical benefit was defined as a progression-free survival longer than 6 months, and TCR features were additionally tested against progression-free survival and overall survival. In the same patients who had TCR sequencing, pretreatment tumors also underwent whole exome sequencing and RNA sequencing. Durable clinical benefit was achieved by nine patients but not by the remaining 20. Twenty-nine patients had pretreatment blood TCR-seq, some 25 had at least one posttreatment blood collection, and some 25 had tumor TCR-seq. Broad study findings and their caveats: Because the sample size was small (n of about 29) and many exploratory analyses were performed, the results are intended to be hypothesis-generating. At 3 weeks after the start of treatment, tumor-associated TCR clones in peripheral blood had expanded more in patients with durable benefit (n ≈ 22, p = 0.022). Improved progression-free and overall survival was associated with having pretreatment peripheral blood TCR clonality below the median.

As concerns this clone: The target of this receptor is not known. Base qualities were left out, and no much larger clone turns up one base away.

The cohort included 29 patients with locally advanced or metastatic urothelial carcinoma who were treated at Memorial Sloan Kettering on a trial protocol. Peripheral blood mononuclear cells were collected from each patient pretreatment and during treatment, giving between 1 and 8 total time points per patient. The Qiagen DNeasy Blood extraction kit was used to purify genomic DNA from total PBMCs and tumor samples. Collected pretreatment and during treatment, PBMCs were isolated and stored as previously described. CDR1 and CDR2 were assigned from the germline V gene (reference sequence) as MNHNY and SVGAGI. Ends trimmed: V by 5 bases, J by 4 bases; bases unmatched to a gene: 9. The CDR3 starts with the cysteine, ends with the phenylalanine, and has 15 residues. The read is trimmed to its CDR3 DNA, 45 bases read in frame from base 1. Synthetic TCR analog templates were spiked into each PCR so that absolute template abundance could be estimated from read counts. TCRbeta CDR3 regions were amplified from genomic DNA with bias-controlled V and J gene primers using the immunoSEQ assay. Sequencing of rearranged TCRbeta segments was performed at approximately 20X coverage. The authors' analysis ran thus. Clustering was used to correct sequencing errors, and CDR3s were annotated against IMGT so that V, D and J genes could be assigned. Only productive TCRbeta rearrangements were used in downstream analyses, excluding out-of-frame or stop-codon sequences. Clonality was calculated as one minus the Shannon entropy normalized by the log of the number of unique productive sequences. Clones differing between time points or between blood and tumor were identified by Fisher's exact test with Benjamini-Hochberg correction at adjusted p below 0.01. Here the immuneACCESS table is served through TCRdb, limited to in-frame sequences with V and J called. Missing clones are a known gap in these copies; in checked studies unresolved V genes cover under half, and the rest lacks a known reason. V, J and clone size are taken as reported in that table, and D and trimming were inferred from the DNA itself. For this sample there are fewer than 40,000 clones; 80% to 95% appear just once. The biggest ten clones account for 8.3% of the sample.

The V gene is TRBV6-6 and the J gene is TRBJ2-5, with 8 bases matching TRBD1. The receptor was isolated from a man between 65 and 79 years old with urothelial cancer. The sample here was PBMCs, taken around atezolizumab (anti-PD-L1) treatment. The nucleotide sequence reads as follows: TGTGCCAGCAGTCCAGGGGGCGCAGGAGGAGAGACCCAGTACTTC. This yields the protein CASSPGGAGGETQYF.